Below, 5 T cell receptor beta chains from the same sample are listed, as sequenced in a study of cytomegalovirus exposure and HLA in healthy donors. It was with 60 Vbeta and 13 Jbeta primers that the PCR ran. Using immunoSEQ multiplex PCR, the repertoire was profiled, and TCRdb retains in-frame clones only, with some absent. Here the sample spans about 150,000 clones, 75% being singletons. The sequencing input was PBMCs. These receptor sequences come from a man younger than 30 in good health and CMV-seropositive.

The chain recombines TRBV21-1 with TRBJ1-2; the DNA was not used to check the table's D call, TRBD1. TRBV21-1 is a pseudogene segment. This CDR3 region has 18 residues. The CDR3 reads CASSKGTSKGQGFYGYTF. The CDR3 DNA follows: TGTGCCAGCAGCAAGGGGACAAGTAAGGGACAGGGGTTTTATGGCTACACCTTC.

This clone was observed a few times. The chain combines TRBV5-1 with TRBJ2-7, with 8 bases matching TRBD1. J lost 0 bases, V lost 0 bases, and 5 bases had no gene match. The germline CDR1 and CDR2 sequences are SGHRS and YFSETQ. The CDR3 has 16 residues. For the CDR3, the DNA is TGCGCCAGCAGCTTGGCCGGGACAGGTAGCTCCTACGAGCAGTACTTC. It encodes CASSLAGTGSSYEQYF.

The chain carries TRBV19 and TRBJ1-1; TRBD1 matches at 8 bases. V dropped 4 bases and J dropped 1; count of bases not matched to a gene: 5. The CDR3 has 15 residues. From germline, CDR1 is LNHDA and CDR2 SQIVND (reference sequence). The DNA of the CDR3 is TGTGCCAGTAGTAGTTGGACAGGGCCGAACACTGAAGCTTTCTTT. Protein sequence: CASSSWTGPNTEAFF.

A few counts support this clone. The J gene is TRBJ2-5, the V gene TRBV11-2; D is ambiguous. Looked up from germline, CDR1 is SGHAT and CDR2 is FQNNGV. The CDR3 has 14 residues. V was cut by 1 base and J by 5 bases, with 11 bases left in between. For the CDR3, the DNA is TGTGCCAGCAGCTTAGTAGAGGCACCGGAGACCCAGTACTTC. This sequence encodes CASSLVEAPETQYF.

This chain joins TRBV6-6 and TRBJ1-1; 9 bases fit TRBD1. The CDR3 covers 14 residues. Trimming at V came to 6 bases and at J to 8 bases, leaving 10 bases not matched to a gene. Germline-derived CDR1 and CDR2 are MNHNY and SVGAGI (reference sequence). DNA for the CDR3: TGTGCCAGCAGGTACCGACAGGGGGGAAACGAAGCTTTCTTT. Residues: CASRYRQGGNEAFF.